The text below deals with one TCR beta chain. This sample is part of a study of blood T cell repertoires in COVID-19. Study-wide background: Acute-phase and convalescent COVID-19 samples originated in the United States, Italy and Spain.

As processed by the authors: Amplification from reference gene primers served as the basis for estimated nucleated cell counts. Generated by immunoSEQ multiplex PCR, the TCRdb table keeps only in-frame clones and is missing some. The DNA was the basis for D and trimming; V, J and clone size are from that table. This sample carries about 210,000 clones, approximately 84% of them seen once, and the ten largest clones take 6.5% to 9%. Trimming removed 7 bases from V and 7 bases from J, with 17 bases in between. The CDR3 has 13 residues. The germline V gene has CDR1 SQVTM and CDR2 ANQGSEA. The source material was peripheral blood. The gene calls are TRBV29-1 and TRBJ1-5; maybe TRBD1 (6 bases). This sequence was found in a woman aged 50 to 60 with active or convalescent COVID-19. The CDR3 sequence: CSAQGGDGQPQHF. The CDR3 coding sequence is TGCAGCGCCCAAGGGGGGGACGGCCAGCCCCAGCATTTT.